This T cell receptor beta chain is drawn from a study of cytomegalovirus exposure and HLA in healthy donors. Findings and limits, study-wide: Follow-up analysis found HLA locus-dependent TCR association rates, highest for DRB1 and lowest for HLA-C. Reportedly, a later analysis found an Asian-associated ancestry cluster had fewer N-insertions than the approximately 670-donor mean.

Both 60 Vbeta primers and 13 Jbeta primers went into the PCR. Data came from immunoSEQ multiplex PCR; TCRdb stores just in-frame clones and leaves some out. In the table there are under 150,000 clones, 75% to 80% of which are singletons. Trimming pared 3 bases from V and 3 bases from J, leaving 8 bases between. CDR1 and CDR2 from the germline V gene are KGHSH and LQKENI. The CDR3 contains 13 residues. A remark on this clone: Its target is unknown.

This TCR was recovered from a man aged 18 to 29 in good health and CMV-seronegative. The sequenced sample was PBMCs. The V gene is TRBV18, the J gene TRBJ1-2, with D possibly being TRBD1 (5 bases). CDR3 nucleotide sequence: TGTGCCAGCTCACCCCAACAGGACTATGGCTACACCTTC. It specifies CASSPQQDYGYTF.